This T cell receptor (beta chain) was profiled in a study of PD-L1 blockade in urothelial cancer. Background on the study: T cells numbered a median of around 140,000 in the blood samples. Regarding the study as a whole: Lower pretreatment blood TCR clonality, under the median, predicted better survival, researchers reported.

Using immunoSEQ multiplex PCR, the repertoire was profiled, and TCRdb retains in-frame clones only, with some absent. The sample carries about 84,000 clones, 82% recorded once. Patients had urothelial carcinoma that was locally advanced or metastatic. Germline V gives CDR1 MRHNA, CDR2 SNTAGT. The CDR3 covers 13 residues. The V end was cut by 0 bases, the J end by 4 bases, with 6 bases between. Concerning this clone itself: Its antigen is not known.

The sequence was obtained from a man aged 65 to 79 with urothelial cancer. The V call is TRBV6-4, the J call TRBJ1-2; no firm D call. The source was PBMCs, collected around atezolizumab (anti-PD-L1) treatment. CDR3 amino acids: CASSDSAGYGYTF. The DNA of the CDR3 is TGTGCCAGCAGTGACTCCGCCGGCTATGGCTACACCTTC.